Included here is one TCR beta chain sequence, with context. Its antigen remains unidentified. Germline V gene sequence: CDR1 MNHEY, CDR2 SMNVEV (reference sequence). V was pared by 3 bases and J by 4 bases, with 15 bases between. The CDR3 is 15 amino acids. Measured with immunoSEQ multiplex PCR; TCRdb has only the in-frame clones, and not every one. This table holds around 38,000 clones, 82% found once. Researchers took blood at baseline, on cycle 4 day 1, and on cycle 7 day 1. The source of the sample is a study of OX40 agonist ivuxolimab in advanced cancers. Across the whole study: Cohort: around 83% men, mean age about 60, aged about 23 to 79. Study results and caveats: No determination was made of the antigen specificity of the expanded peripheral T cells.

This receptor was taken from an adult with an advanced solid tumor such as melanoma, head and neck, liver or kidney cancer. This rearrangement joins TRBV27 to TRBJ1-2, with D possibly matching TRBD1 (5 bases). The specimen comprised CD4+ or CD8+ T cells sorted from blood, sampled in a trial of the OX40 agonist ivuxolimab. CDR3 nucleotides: TGTGCCAGCAGTTTGTTTCGTGGGGGGACCTATGGCTACACCTTC. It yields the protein CASSLFRGGTYGYTF.